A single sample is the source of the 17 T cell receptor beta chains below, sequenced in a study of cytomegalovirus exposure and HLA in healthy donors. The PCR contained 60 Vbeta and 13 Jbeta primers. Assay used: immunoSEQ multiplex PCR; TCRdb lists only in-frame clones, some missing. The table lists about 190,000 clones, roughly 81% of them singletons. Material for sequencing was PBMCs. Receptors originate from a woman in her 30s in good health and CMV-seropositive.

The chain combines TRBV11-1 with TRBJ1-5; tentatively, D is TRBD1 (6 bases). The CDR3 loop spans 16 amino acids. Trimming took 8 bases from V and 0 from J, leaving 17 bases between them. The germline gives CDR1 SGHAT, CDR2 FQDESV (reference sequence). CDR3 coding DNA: TGTGCCAGCCACTTAAAGGGGGAATATAGCAATCAGCCCCAGCATTTT. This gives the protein CASHLKGEYSNQPQHF.

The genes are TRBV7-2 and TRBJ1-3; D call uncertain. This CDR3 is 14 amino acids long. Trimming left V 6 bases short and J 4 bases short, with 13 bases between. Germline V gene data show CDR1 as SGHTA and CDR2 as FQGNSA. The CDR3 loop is CASSLHSGGNTIYF. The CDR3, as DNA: TGTGCCAGCAGTTTGCATTCGGGGGGAAACACCATATATTTT. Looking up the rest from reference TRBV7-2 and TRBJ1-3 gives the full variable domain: GAGVSQSPSNKVTEKGKDVELRCDPISGHTALYWYRQSLGQGLEFLIYFQGNSAPDKSGLPSDRFSAERTGGSVSTLTIQRTQQEDSAVYLCASSLHSGGNTIYFGEGSWLTVV.

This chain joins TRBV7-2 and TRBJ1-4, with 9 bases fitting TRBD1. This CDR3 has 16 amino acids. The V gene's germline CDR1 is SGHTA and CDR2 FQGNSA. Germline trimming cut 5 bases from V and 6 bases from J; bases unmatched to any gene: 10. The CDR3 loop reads CASSPTGGTGYEKLFF. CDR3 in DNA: TGTGCCAGCAGCCCCACAGGCGGGACAGGGTATGAAAAACTGTTTTTT.

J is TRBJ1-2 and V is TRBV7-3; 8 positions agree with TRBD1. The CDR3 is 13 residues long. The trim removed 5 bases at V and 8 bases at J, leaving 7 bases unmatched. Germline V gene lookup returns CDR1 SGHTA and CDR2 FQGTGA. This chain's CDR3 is CASSAGQGLGYTF. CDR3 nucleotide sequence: TGTGCCAGCAGCGCCGGACAGGGTTTGGGCTACACCTTC.

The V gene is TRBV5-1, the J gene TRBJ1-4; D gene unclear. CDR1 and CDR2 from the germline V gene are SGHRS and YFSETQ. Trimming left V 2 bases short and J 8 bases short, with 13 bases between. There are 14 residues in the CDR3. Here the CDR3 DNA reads TGCGCCAGCAGCTTAAGGACCGGAGGCGAAAAACTGTTTTTT. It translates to CASSLRTGGEKLFF.

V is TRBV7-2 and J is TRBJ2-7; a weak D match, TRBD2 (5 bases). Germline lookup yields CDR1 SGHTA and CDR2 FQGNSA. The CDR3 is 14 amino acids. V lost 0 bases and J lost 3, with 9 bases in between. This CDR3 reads CASSLAGLHYEQYF. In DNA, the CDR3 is TGTGCCAGCAGCTTAGCCGGACTGCACTACGAGCAGTACTTC. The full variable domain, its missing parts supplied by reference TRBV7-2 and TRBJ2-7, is GAGVSQSPSNKVTEKGKDVELRCDPISGHTALYWYRQSLGQGLEFLIYFQGNSAPDKSGLPSDRFSAERTGGSVSTLTIQRTQQEDSAVYLCASSLAGLHYEQYFGPGTRLTVT.

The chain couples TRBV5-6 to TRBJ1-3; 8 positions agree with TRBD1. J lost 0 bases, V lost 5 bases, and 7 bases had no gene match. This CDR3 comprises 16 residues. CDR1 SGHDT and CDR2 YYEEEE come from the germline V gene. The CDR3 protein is CASSYTTGASGNTIYF. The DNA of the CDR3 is TGTGCCAGCAGTTATACGACAGGGGCCTCTGGAAACACCATATATTTT.

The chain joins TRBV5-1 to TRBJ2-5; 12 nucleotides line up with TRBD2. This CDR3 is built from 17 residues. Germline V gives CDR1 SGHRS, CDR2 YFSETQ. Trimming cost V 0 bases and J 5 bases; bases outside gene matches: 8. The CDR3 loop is CASSLAATSGSGETQYF. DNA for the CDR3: TGCGCCAGCAGCTTGGCCGCGACTAGCGGGAGTGGGGAGACCCAGTACTTC. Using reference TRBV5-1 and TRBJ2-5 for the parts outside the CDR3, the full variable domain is KAGVTQTPRYLIKTRGQQVTLSCSPISGHRSVSWYQQTPGQGLQFLFEYFSETQRNKGNFPGRFSGRQFSNSRSEMNVSTLELGDSALYLCASSLAATSGSGETQYFGPGTRLLVL.

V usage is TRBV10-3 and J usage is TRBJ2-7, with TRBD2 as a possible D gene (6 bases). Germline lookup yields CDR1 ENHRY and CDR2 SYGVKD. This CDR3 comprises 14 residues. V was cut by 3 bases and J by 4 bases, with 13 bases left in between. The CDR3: CAISESGRSYEQYF. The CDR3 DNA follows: TGTGCCATCAGTGAATCGGGGAGGTCGTACGAGCAGTACTTC.

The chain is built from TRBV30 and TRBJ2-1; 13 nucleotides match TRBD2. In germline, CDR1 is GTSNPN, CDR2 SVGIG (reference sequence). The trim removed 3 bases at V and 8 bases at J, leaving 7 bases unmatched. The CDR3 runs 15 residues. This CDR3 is CAWSRGLAGADEQFF. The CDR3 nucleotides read TGTGCCTGGAGCCGAGGACTAGCGGGAGCGGATGAGCAGTTCTTC.

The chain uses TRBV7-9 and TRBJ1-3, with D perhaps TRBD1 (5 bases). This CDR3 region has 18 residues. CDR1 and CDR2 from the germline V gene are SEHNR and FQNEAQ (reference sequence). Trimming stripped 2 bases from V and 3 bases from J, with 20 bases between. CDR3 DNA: TGTGCCAGCAGCTTAAGTAGGGGTACTTCGGGAGGTGGAAACACCATATATTTT. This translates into CASSLSRGTSGGGNTIYF.

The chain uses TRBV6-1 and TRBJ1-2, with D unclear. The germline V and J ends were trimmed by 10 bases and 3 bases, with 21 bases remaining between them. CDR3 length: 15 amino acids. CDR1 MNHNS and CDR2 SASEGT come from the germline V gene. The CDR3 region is CATQLGRYSYYGYTF. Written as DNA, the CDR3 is TGTGCCACCCAACTGGGCCGGTACTCTTACTATGGCTACACCTTC.

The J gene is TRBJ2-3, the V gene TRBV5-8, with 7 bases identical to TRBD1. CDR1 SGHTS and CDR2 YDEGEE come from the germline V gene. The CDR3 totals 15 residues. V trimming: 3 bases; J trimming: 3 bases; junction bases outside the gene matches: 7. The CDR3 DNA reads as TGTGCCAGCAGCTGGCACAGGGGAATTACAGATACGCAGTATTTT. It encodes CASSWHRGITDTQYF.

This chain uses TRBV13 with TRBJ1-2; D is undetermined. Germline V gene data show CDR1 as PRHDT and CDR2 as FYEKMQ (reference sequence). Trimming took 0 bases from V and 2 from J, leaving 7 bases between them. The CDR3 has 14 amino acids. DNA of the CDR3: TGTGCCAGCAGCTTAGGGGCCCCGAACTATGGCTACACCTTC. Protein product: CASSLGAPNYGYTF.

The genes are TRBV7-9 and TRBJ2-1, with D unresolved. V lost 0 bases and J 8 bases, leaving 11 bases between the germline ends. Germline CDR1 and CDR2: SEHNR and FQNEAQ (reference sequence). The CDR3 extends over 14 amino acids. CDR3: CASSLAYRGYEQFF. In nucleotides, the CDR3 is TGTGCCAGCAGCTTAGCGTACCGAGGATATGAGCAGTTCTTC.

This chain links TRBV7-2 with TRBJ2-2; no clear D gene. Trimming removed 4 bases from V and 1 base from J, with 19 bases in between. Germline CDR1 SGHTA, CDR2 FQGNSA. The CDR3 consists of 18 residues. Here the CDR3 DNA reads TGTGCCAGCAGCTCTAATACCCGTGGCGGAAGGAACACCGGGGAGCTGTTTTTT. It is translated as CASSSNTRGGRNTGELFF.

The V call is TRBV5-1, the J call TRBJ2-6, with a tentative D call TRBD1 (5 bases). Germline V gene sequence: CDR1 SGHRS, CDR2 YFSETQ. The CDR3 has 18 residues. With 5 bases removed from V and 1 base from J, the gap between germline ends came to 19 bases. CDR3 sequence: CASRYLGSGQSGANVLTF. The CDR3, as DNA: TGCGCCAGCAGGTATTTAGGTTCAGGGCAATCTGGGGCCAACGTCCTGACTTTC.